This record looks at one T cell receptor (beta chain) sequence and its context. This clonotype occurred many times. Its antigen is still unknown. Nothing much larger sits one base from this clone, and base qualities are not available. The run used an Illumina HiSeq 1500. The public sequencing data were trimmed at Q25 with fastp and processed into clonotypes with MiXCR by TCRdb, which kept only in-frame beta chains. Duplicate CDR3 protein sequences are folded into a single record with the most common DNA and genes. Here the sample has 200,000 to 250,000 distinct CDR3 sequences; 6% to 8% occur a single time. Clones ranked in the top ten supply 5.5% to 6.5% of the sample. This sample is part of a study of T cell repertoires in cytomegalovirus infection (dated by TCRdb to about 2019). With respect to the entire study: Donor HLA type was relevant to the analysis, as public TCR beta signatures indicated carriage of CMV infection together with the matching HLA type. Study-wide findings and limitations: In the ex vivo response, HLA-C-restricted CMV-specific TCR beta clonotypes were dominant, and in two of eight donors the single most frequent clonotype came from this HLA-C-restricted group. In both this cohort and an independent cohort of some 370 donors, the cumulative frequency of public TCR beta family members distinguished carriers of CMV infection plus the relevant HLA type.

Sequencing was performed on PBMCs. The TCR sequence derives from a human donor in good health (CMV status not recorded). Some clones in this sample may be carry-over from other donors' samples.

In nucleotides, the sequence is TGTGCCAGCAGTTACGCCCCTGGAGGAAACACAGATACGCAGTATTTT. This sequence encodes CASSYAPGGNTDTQYF. The chain is encoded by TRBV6-2 or TRBV6-3 joined to TRBJ2-3, with a weak D call of TRBD2 (5 bases match). Trimming costs V 2 bases and J 2 bases, and their ends lie 14 bases apart. From a lookup of the germline V gene, CDR1 and CDR2 are MNHEY and SVGEGT. From the cysteine through the phenylalanine, the CDR3 covers 16 amino acids. Only CDR3 DNA is held: 48 bases, read in frame from base 1.